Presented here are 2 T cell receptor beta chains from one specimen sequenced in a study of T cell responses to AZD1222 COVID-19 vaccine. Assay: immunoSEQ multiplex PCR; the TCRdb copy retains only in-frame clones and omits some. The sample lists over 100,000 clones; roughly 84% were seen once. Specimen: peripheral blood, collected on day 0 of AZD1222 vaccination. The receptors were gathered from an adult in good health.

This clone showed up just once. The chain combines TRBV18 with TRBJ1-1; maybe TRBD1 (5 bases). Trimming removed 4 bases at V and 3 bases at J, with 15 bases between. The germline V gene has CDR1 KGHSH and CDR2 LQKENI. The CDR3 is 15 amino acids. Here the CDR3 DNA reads TGTGCCAGCTCACGGAGGGGACCCCCAGACACTGAAGCTTTCTTT. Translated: CASSRRGPPDTEAFF.

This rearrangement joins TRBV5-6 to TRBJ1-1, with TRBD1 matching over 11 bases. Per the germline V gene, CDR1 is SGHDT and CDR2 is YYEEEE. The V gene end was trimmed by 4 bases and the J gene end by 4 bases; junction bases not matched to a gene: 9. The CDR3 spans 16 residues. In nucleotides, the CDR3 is TGTGCCAGCAGCCTGAGGTCCGGGACAGGGGGCACTGAAGCTTTCTTT. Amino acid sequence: CASSLRSGTGGTEAFF.